The clone carrying this T cell receptor beta chain has a handful of counts. The CDR3 is made up of 14 amino acids. In germline, CDR1 is SGHDN, CDR2 FVKESK. V dropped 0 bases and J dropped 12; count of bases not matched to a gene: 9. This entry belongs to a study of blood T cell repertoires in COVID-19. Across the study: The cDNA or gDNA used as material had been derived from T cells, B-cell-depleted T cells, or PBMCs.

Method: immunoSEQ multiplex PCR; TCRdb's copy keeps in-frame clones and lacks some. The sample has more than 150,000 clones; less than 85% are singletons. The chain combines TRBV14 with TRBJ1-1, with 8 nucleotides matching TRBD1. Specimen: peripheral blood. The clonotype comes from a human donor in a cohort sampled during active COVID-19. This chain's CDR3 is CASSQDLTGGKPFF. CDR3 DNA sequence: TGTGCCAGCAGCCAAGATCTCACAGGGGGAAAACCTTTCTTT.